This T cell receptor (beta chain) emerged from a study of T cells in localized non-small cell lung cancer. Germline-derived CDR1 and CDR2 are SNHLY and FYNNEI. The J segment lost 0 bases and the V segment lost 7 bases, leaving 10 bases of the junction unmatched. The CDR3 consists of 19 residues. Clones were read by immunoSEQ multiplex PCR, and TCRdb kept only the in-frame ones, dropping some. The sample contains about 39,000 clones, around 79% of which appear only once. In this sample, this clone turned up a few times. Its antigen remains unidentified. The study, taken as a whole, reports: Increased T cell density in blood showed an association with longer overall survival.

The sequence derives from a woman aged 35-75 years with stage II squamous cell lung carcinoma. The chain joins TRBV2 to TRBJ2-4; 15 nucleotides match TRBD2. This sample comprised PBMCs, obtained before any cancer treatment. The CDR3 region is CASTRPGLAGGIAKNIQYF. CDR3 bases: TGTGCCAGCACCAGGCCGGGACTAGCGGGGGGAATAGCCAAAAACATTCAGTACTTC.